Listed here are 5 T cell receptor beta chains from one sample, sequenced in a study of blood T cell repertoires in COVID-19. The data were produced by immunoSEQ multiplex PCR, yet TCRdb's version contains in-frame clones alone and is incomplete. The sample has about 59,000 clones; more than 60% are singletons. The sample was peripheral blood. All receptors come from a woman between 50 and 59 years old with active or convalescent COVID-19.

This chain joins TRBV5-1 and TRBJ2-5; D perhaps matches TRBD2 (6 bases). This CDR3 is built from 15 residues. Germline CDR1 SGHRS, CDR2 YFSETQ. V shed 4 bases and J shed 4 bases, with 17 bases lying between them. The CDR3 loop is CASSAGLQGGETQYF. CDR3 nucleotides: TGCGCCAGCAGCGCGGGACTCCAGGGAGGAGAGACCCAGTACTTC. Together with reference TRBV5-1 and TRBJ2-5, the CDR3 gives the full variable domain: KAGVTQTPRYLIKTRGQQVTLSCSPISGHRSVSWYQQTPGQGLQFLFEYFSETQRNKGNFPGRFSGRQFSNSRSEMNVSTLELGDSALYLCASSAGLQGGETQYFGPGTRLLVL.

This chain links TRBV28 with TRBJ2-2; 8 nucleotides align to TRBD2. V lost 5 bases to trimming and J lost 6 bases; unmatched junction nucleotides: 11. Per germline, CDR1 MDHEN and CDR2 SYDVKM. CDR3 length equals 16 residues. The chain's CDR3 is CASSGGLSGSAGELFF. CDR3 sequence (DNA): TGTGCCAGCAGTGGTGGACTAAGCGGGAGCGCCGGGGAGCTGTTTTTT.

Many counts were recorded for this clone. The chain combines TRBV5-1 with TRBJ1-6; TRBD1 aligns across 7 bases. Germline assignment: CDR1 SGHRS and CDR2 YFSETQ. CDR3 length: 15 residues. With 0 bases clipped from V and 6 bases from J, the junction kept 3 bases outside the gene matches. The CDR3 is CASSLVTGPNSPLHF. In DNA form, the CDR3 reads TGCGCCAGCAGCTTGGTGACAGGGCCTAATTCACCCCTCCACTTT.

The chain links TRBV29-1 to TRBJ2-1, with D unresolved. V gave up 7 bases and J gave up 3 bases, with 4 bases separating them. This CDR3 region has 10 residues. The germline V gene encodes CDR1 SQVTM and CDR2 ANQGSEA. This chain's CDR3 is CSGIYNEQFF. CDR3 coding DNA: TGCAGCGGTATCTACAATGAGCAGTTCTTC.

The chain joins TRBV11-2 to TRBJ2-7, with D possibly matching TRBD2 (5 bases). V lost 3 bases and J lost 2, with 8 bases in between. Per the germline V gene, CDR1 is SGHAT and CDR2 is FQNNGV. CDR3 length equals 13 residues. The CDR3 reads CASSLGSTYEQYF. The DNA of the CDR3 is TGTGCCAGCAGCTTGGGGAGTACCTACGAGCAGTACTTC.